This is a list of T cell receptor beta chains from one sample in a study of blood T cell repertoires in COVID-19. Profiled with immunoSEQ multiplex PCR; TCRdb holds only in-frame clones, not every one. The data contain about 130,000 clones, 81% of them singletons. The sample was peripheral blood. Receptor source: a man aged 25-40 years with COVID-19, enrolled during active disease. The conserved cysteine and the conserved F or W are not part of the CDR3 here. The order of the fields is J gene, V gene, D gene, CDR3 protein. D genes are given only for firm matches.

TRBJ2-5 TRBV4-2 TRBD1 ASSQDRGRETQY
TRBJ1-5 TRBV7-2 TRBD1 ASSSGQGGGWQPQH
TRBJ1-5 TRBV28 TRBD1 ASRPQGASNQPQH
TRBJ2-1 TRBV14 TRBD2 ASSLGLAVYNEQF
TRBJ1-1 TRBV6-4 - ASGGDTEAF
TRBJ2-1 TRBV4-1 TRBD2 ASSPRASGSYSYNEQF
TRBJ2-2 TRBV6-5 - ASILDRPNTGELF
TRBJ2-1 TRBV30 TRBD2 AWSVGRENEQF
TRBJ2-1 TRBV18 TRBD1 ASSPGQGDYNEQF
TRBJ2-7 TRBV11-3 TRBD1 ASSLLGQGHYEQY
TRBJ2-5 TRBV4-3 - ASSQVRGSGETQY
TRBJ1-3 TRBV18 - ASSPPGGAGNTIY
TRBJ2-2 TRBV5-8 TRBD1 ASSPKGQGLTGELF
TRBJ2-7 TRBV25-1 - ASSGQAYEQY
TRBJ2-1 TRBV6-4 TRBD1 ASSPRDSSYNEQF
TRBJ2-2 TRBV28 - ASSSPPSGTGELF
TRBJ1-2 TRBV9 TRBD1 ASSALANRGRPPYGYT
TRBJ1-6 TRBV6-4 - ASSDSNSSPLH
TRBJ1-2 TRBV7-2 TRBD1 ASSPGGTGVNYGYT
TRBJ2-5 TRBV5-1 TRBD1 ASSSGQEQETQY
TRBJ2-3 TRBV11-3 TRBD2 ASRQQSGETQY
TRBJ2-3 TRBV7-9 TRBD1 ASRQGALSSTDTQY
TRBJ2-7 TRBV6-5 - ASSYGQGSSYEQY
TRBJ1-3 TRBV7-9 - ASSLVSTGPGNTIY
TRBJ1-2 TRBV6-6 TRBD1 ASSYRDRGNYGYT
TRBJ2-7 TRBV6-5 - ASRATGTLSYEQY
TRBJ2-7 TRBV28 TRBD2 ASRPGLAGPSSYEQY
TRBJ2-3 TRBV6-2/TRBV6-3 TRBD2 ASSYPREEKGTDTQY
TRBJ2-5 TRBV29-1 TRBD2 SVGLAGGQETQY
TRBJ1-5 TRBV4-2 - ASSQAQRINRDQPQH
TRBJ2-3 TRBV11-3 TRBD2 ASSVSGYSTDTQY
TRBJ2-7 TRBV7-8 - ASSLQGYEQY
TRBJ2-7 TRBV6-5 TRBD2 ASSIQTSGSYEQY
TRBJ1-5 TRBV28 - ASRDRLGGHQPQH
TRBJ2-3 TRBV4-3 - ASSQDVATDTQY
TRBJ1-6 TRBV19 TRBD1 ASSRPGQGHYNSPLH
TRBJ2-5 TRBV7-7 TRBD1 ASSLDGTGVQETQY
TRBJ2-7 TRBV27 TRBD1 ASSFGTGGSYEQY
TRBJ1-3 TRBV10-2 - ASSESLTPPGPSGNTIY
TRBJ1-2 TRBV7-9 - ASSPRQYGYT
TRBJ2-7 TRBV7-9 TRBD1 ASSVDREYPYEQY
TRBJ1-5 TRBV28 TRBD1 ASQGARRSGLPQH
TRBJ2-6 TRBV6-2/TRBV6-3 - ASSYQSSGANVLT
TRBJ1-6 TRBV12-3/TRBV12-4 - ASSLFENSALH
TRBJ2-2 TRBV19 TRBD2 ASSMGRGAGELF
TRBJ2-7 TRBV6-2/TRBV6-3 - ASSRTEHYEQY
TRBJ2-2 TRBV5-1 TRBD1 ASSVRDRYTGELF
TRBJ1-4 TRBV4-1 - ASSQYRDSNEKLF
TRBJ1-3 TRBV7-9 TRBD1 ASSLVGTGGNTIY
TRBJ2-3 TRBV6-6 - ASSHLLGSRNAQY
TRBJ2-2 TRBV19 - ASSISAGTGELF
TRBJ2-7 TRBV12-3/TRBV12-4 TRBD1 ASSLRRGPEQY
TRBJ2-1 TRBV4-2 - ASSQEGHEQF
TRBJ2-2 TRBV6-5 TRBD1 ATRRDRGFTGELF